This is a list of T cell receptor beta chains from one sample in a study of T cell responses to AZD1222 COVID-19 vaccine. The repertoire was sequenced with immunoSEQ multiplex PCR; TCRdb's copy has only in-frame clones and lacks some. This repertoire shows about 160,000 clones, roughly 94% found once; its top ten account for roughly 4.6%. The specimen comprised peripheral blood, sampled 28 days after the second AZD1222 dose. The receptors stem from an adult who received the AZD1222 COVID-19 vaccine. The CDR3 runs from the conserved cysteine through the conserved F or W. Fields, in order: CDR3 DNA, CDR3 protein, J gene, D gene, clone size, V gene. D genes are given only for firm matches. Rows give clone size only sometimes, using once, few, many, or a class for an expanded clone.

CDR3nt: TGTGCCAGCAGCCCTCCCGGGACAGGGAATCCCCAACGGACTGAAGCTTTCTTT
CDR3aa: CASSPPGTGNPQRTEAFF
j_gene: TRBJ1-1
d_gene: TRBD1
abundance: -
v_gene: TRBV7-9

CDR3nt: TGTGCCAGCAGCCTTTTGGGACAGGGGGTAACTGAAGCTTTCTTT
CDR3aa: CASSLLGQGVTEAFF
j_gene: TRBJ1-1
d_gene: TRBD1
abundance: -
v_gene: TRBV7-3

CDR3nt: TGTGCCAGCACCATAGCGGGACTCTCCTACGAGCAGTACTTC
CDR3aa: CASTIAGLSYEQYF
j_gene: TRBJ2-7
d_gene: TRBD2
abundance: -
v_gene: TRBV2

CDR3nt: TGTGCCAGCAGTCGAAGCACAGGGGTGAGGTACGAGCAGTACTTC
CDR3aa: CASSRSTGVRYEQYF
j_gene: TRBJ2-7
d_gene: TRBD1
abundance: few
v_gene: TRBV28

CDR3nt: TGCAGTGCTAGTCGGCAGGGGGCAAATCAGCCCCAGCATTTT
CDR3aa: CSASRQGANQPQHF
j_gene: TRBJ1-5
d_gene: TRBD1
abundance: -
v_gene: TRBV20-1

CDR3nt: TGTGCCAGCCGGGATCAAGCCTACGAGCAGTACTTC
CDR3aa: CASRDQAYEQYF
j_gene: TRBJ2-7
d_gene: -
abundance: -
v_gene: TRBV12-3/TRBV12-4

CDR3nt: TGTGCCAGCAGCTTAGGACGAGGGACAGCAGCCTACGAGCAGTACTTC
CDR3aa: CASSLGRGTAAYEQYF
j_gene: TRBJ2-7
d_gene: TRBD1
abundance: -
v_gene: TRBV11-2

CDR3nt: TGTGCAAGTCGCACCGCTTTGAGCTATGGCTACACCTTC
CDR3aa: CASRTALSYGYTF
j_gene: TRBJ1-2
d_gene: -
abundance: -
v_gene: TRBV12-2

CDR3nt: TGTGCCAGCTCGACAGGGATTAATCAGCCCCAGCATTTT
CDR3aa: CASSTGINQPQHF
j_gene: TRBJ1-5
d_gene: TRBD1
abundance: -
v_gene: TRBV2

CDR3nt: TGTGCCAGCAGCTTCGAAGGTACTAGCGCCTACGAGCAGTACTTC
CDR3aa: CASSFEGTSAYEQYF
j_gene: TRBJ2-7
d_gene: TRBD2
abundance: once
v_gene: TRBV7-2

CDR3nt: TGTGCCAGTAGCCCAATTGTCGGGACAGGGAAAACCGGGGAGCTGTTTTTT
CDR3aa: CASSPIVGTGKTGELFF
j_gene: TRBJ2-2
d_gene: TRBD1
abundance: -
v_gene: TRBV19

CDR3nt: TGTGCCAGCAGCTTAGTAGGGGGACTAGCGGGAGTGATCGAGCAGTTCTTC
CDR3aa: CASSLVGGLAGVIEQFF
j_gene: TRBJ2-1
d_gene: TRBD2
abundance: -
v_gene: TRBV7-8

CDR3nt: TGTGCCTGGAGCCTTCAATCCTACGAGCAGTACTTC
CDR3aa: CAWSLQSYEQYF
j_gene: TRBJ2-7
d_gene: -
abundance: -
v_gene: TRBV30

CDR3nt: TGTGCTAGTGGTTTTTCTGGGGGAGTAGTGGCTTTCTTT
CDR3aa: CASGFSGGVVAFF
j_gene: TRBJ1-1
d_gene: -
abundance: -
v_gene: TRBV12-5

CDR3nt: TGTGCCAGCAGCTCGGTGGGTGACAAACCGGGACTAGTGGCTTGGCGGCAGTTCTTC
CDR3aa: CASSSVGDKPGLVAWRQFF
j_gene: TRBJ2-1
d_gene: TRBD2
abundance: -
v_gene: TRBV7-3

CDR3nt: TGTGCCAGCAGCGCCTTGAACTCTGGAAACACCATATATTTT
CDR3aa: CASSALNSGNTIYF
j_gene: TRBJ1-3
d_gene: -
abundance: once
v_gene: TRBV9

CDR3nt: TGTGCCACCCAAGGCCGGGACTATGGCTACACCTTC
CDR3aa: CATQGRDYGYTF
j_gene: TRBJ1-2
d_gene: -
abundance: -
v_gene: TRBV6-6

CDR3nt: TGTGCCAGTAGATTCGGTCGTACAGCAAGATCTGGAAACACCATATATTTT
CDR3aa: CASRFGRTARSGNTIYF
j_gene: TRBJ1-3
d_gene: -
abundance: -
v_gene: TRBV19

CDR3nt: TGTGCCAGCAGTTTGGGGTTCAGGGAGCTGTTTTTT
CDR3aa: CASSLGFRELFF
j_gene: TRBJ2-2
d_gene: -
abundance: -
v_gene: TRBV27

CDR3nt: TGTGCCAGTATCCCCCGGGACAGGGGAAGCACTGAAGCTTTCTTT
CDR3aa: CASIPRDRGSTEAFF
j_gene: TRBJ1-1
d_gene: TRBD1
abundance: -
v_gene: TRBV19

CDR3nt: TGCGCCAGCAGCTTGGGGTTCGGACGGGCCATGAACACTGAAGCTTTCTTT
CDR3aa: CASSLGFGRAMNTEAFF
j_gene: TRBJ1-1
d_gene: -
abundance: -
v_gene: TRBV5-1

CDR3nt: TGTGCCTGGGACTTTGGTGGAAACAATGAGCAGTTCTTC
CDR3aa: CAWDFGGNNEQFF
j_gene: TRBJ2-1
d_gene: -
abundance: -
v_gene: TRBV30

CDR3nt: TGTGCCAGTAGTAAGCCAGACACTGAAGCTTTCTTT
CDR3aa: CASSKPDTEAFF
j_gene: TRBJ1-1
d_gene: -
abundance: -
v_gene: TRBV19

CDR3nt: TGTGCCAGCAGCCCCCGGGCGGGAGAGGGGAGCAATGAGCAGTTCTTC
CDR3aa: CASSPRAGEGSNEQFF
j_gene: TRBJ2-1
d_gene: TRBD2
abundance: -
v_gene: TRBV7-9

CDR3nt: TGTGCCATCAGGGGCTCCATCGGGGGAGCTTTCTTT
CDR3aa: CAIRGSIGGAFF
j_gene: TRBJ1-1
d_gene: -
abundance: -
v_gene: TRBV10-3